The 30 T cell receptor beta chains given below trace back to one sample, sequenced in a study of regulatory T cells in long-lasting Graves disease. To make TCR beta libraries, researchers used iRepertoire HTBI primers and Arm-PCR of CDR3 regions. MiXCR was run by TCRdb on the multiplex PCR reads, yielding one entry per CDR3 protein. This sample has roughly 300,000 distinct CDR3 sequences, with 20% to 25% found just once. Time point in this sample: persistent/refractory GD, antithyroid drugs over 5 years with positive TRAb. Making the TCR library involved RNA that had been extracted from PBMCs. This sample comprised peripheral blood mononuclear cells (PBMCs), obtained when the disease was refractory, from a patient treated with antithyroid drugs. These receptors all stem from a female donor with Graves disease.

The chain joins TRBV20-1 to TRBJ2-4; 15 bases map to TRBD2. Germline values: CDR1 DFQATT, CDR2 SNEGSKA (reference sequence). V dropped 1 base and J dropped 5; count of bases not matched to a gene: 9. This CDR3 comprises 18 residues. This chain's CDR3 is CSARVPGLAGGPQNIQYF. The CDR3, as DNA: TGCAGTGCTAGAGTTCCCGGACTAGCGGGAGGGCCCCAAAACATTCAGTACTTC.

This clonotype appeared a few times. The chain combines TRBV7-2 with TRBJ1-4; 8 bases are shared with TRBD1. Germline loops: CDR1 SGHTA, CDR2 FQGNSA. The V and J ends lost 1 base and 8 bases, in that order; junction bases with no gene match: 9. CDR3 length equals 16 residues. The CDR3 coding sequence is TGTGCCAGCAGCTTAGGACCTCAGGGGGCAGGGGAAAAACTGTTTTTT. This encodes CASSLGPQGAGEKLFF.

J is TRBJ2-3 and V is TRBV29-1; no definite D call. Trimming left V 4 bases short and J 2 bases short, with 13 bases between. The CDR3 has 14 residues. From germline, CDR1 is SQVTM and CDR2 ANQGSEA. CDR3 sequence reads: CSVGRAQITDTQYF. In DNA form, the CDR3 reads TGCAGCGTTGGTCGGGCACAAATCACAGATACGCAGTATTTT.

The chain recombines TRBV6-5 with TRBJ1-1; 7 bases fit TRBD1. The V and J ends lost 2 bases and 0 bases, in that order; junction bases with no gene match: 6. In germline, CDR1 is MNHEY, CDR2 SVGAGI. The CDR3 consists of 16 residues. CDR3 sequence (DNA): TGTGCCAGCAGTTACCTCCGGGACAGAATGAACACTGAAGCTTTCTTT. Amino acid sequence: CASSYLRDRMNTEAFF.

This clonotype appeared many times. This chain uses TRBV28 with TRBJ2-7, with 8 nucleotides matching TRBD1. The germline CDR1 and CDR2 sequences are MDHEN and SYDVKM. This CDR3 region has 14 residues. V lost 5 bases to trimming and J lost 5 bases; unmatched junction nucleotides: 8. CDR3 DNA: TGTGCCAGCAGTCCGACAGGGGACGTCGACGAGCAGTACTTC. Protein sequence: CASSPTGDVDEQYF. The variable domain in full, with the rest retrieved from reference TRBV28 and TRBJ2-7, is DVKVTQSSRYLVKRTGEKVFLECVQDMDHENMFWYRQDPGLGLRLIYFSYDVKMKEKGDIPEGYSVSREKKERFSLILESASTNQTSMYLCASSPTGDVDEQYFGPGTRLTVT.

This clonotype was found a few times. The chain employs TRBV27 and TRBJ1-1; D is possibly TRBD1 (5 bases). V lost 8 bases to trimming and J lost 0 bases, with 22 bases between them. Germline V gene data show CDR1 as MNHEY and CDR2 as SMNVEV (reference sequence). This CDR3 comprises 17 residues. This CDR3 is CASGSGTAGRVNTEAFF. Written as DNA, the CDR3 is TGTGCCAGCGGATCCGGTACTGCAGGGCGGGTGAACACTGAAGCTTTCTTT.

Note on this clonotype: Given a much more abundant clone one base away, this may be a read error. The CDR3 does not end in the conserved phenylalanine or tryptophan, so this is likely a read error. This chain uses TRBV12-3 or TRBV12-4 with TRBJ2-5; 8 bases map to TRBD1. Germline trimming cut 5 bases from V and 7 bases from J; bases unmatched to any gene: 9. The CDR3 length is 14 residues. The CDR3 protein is CASSRQGTLGTQYL. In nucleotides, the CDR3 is TGTGCCAGCAGTAGACAGGGGACCCTGGGGACCCAGTACCTC.

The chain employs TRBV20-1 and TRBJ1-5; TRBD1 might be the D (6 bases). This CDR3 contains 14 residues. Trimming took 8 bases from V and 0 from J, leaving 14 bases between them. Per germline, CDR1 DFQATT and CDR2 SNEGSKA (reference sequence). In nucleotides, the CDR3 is TGCAGTACCGGACAGTTGAATAGCAATCAGCCCCAGCATTTT. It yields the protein CSTGQLNSNQPQHF.

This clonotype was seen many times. CDR3 nucleotides: TGTGCCACAGACCCGGGACAGGGTACTGAAGCTTTCTTT. It codes for CATDPGQGTEAFF. The chain couples TRBV2 to TRBJ1-1; TRBD1 agrees at 9 bases. CDR3 length: 13 residues. From germline, CDR1 is SNHLY and CDR2 FYNNEI. V shed 10 bases, J shed 5 bases, and the junction held 8 bases outside the gene matches.

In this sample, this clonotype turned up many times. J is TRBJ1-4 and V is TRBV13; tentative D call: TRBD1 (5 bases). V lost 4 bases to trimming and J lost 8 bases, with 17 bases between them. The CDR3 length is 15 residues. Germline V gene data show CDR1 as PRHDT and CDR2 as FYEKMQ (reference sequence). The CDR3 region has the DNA TGTGCCAGCAGCTCCTCCGACAGTGGCGGCGAAAAACTGTTTTTT. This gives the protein CASSSSDSGGEKLFF.

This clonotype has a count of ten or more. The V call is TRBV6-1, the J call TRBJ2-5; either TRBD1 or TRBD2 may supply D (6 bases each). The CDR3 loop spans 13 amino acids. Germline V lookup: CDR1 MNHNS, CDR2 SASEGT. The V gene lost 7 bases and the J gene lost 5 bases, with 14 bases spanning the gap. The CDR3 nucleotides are TGTGCCAGCAAAAAAGGGGGGATTGAGACCCAGTACTTC. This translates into CASKKGGIETQYF.

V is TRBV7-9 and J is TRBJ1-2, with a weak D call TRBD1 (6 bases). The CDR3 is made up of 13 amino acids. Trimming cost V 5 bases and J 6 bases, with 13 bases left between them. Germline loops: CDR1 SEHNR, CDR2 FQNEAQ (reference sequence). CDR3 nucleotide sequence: TGTGCCAGCAGCGAGACAGGAGCTCATGGCTACACCTTC. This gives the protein CASSETGAHGYTF.

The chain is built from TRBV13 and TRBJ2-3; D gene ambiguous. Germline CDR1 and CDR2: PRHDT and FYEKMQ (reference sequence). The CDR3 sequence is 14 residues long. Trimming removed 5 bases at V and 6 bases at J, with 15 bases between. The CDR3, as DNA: TGTGCCAGCAGCCCCACTGGGCCCACCGATACGCAGTATTTT. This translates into CASSPTGPTDTQYF.

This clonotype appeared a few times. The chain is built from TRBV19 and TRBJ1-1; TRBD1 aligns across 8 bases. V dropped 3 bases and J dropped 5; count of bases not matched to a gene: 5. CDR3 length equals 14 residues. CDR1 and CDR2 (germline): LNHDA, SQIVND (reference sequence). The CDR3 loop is CASSIPDRGTEAFF. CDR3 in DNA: TGTGCCAGTAGTATCCCCGACAGGGGAACTGAAGCTTTCTTT. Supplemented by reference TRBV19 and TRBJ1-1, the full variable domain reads DGGITQSPKYLFRKEGQNVTLSCEQNLNHDAMYWYRQDPGQGLRLIYYSQIVNDFQKGDIAEGYSVSREKKESFPLTVTSAQKNPTAFYLCASSIPDRGTEAFFGQGTRLTVV.

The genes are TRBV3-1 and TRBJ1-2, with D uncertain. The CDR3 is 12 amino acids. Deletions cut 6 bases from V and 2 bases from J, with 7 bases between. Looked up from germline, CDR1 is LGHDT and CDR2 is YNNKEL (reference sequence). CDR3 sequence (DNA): TGTGCCAGCAGGGACCTGAACTATGGCTACACCTTC. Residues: CASRDLNYGYTF. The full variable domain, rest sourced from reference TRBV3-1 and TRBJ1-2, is DTAVSQTPKYLVTQMGNDKSIKCEQNLGHDTMYWYKQDSKKFLKIMFSYNNKELIINETVPNRFSPKSPDKAHLNLHINSLELGDSAVYFCASRDLNYGYTFGSGTRLTVV.

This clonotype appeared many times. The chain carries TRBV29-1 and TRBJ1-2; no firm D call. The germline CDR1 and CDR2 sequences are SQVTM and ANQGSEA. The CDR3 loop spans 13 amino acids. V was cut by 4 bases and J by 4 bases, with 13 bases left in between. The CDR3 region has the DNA TGCAGCGTTGGTTCTGGGGAGGGCTATGGCTACACCTTC. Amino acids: CSVGSGEGYGYTF.

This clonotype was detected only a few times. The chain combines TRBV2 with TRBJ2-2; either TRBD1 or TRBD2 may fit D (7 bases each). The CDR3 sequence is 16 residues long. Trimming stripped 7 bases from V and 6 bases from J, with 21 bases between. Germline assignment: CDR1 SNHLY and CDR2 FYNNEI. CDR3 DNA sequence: TGTGCCAGCACCCCAGGGGGGGATCTAGAGGCCGGGGAGCTGTTTTTT. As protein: CASTPGGDLEAGELFF.

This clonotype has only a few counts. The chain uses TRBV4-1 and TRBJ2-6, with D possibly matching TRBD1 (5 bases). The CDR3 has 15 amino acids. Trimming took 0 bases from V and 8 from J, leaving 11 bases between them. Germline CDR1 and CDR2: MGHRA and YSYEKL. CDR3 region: CASSQDPAGSNVLTF. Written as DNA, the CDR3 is TGCGCCAGCAGCCAAGATCCCGCAGGGTCCAACGTCCTGACTTTC.

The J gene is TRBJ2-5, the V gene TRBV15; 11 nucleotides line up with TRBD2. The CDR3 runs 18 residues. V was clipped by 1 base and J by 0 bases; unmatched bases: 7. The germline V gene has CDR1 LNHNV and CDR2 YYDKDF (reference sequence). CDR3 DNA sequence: TGTGCCACCAGCAGAGGGGATGGACTAGCGGGTAACCAAGAGACCCAGTACTTC. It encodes CATSRGDGLAGNQETQYF.

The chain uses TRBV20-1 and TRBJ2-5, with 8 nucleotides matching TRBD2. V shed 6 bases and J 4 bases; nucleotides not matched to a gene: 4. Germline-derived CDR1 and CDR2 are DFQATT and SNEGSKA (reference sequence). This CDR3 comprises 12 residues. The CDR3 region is CSALLAGETQYF. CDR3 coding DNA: TGCAGTGCGTTGCTAGCGGGAGAGACCCAGTACTTC.

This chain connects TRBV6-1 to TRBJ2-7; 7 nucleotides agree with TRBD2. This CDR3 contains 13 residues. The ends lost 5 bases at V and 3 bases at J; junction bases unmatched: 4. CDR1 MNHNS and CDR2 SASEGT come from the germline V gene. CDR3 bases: TGTGCCAGCAGTCGGGAGGTTGGCTACGAGCAGTACTTC. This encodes CASSREVGYEQYF.

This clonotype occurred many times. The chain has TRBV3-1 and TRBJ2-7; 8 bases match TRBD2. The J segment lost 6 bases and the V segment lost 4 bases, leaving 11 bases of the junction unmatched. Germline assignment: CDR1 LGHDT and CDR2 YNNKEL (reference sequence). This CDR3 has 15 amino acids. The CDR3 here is CASSPGLVSSGEQYF. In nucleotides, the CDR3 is TGTGCCAGCAGCCCGGGACTAGTCTCCTCCGGCGAGCAGTACTTC.

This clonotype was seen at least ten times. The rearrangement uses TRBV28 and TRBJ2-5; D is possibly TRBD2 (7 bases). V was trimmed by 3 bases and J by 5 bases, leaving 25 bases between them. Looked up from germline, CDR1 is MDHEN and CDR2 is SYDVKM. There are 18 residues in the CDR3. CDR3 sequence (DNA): TGTGCCAGCAGTTTCGGCTGGGGAGGGGGAGCGTCAGGGGAGACCCAGTACTTC. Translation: CASSFGWGGGASGETQYF.

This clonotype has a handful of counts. The CDR3 protein is CASRDPVGGAYTGELFF. Written as DNA, the CDR3 is TGTGCCAGCAGGGATCCGGTTGGGGGCGCTTACACCGGGGAGCTGTTTTTT. The chain uses TRBV6-1 and TRBJ2-2; tentative D call: TRBD1 (6 bases). The CDR3 runs 17 residues. Germline V gene data show CDR1 as MNHNS and CDR2 as SASEGT. V was pared by 6 bases and J by 3 bases, with 20 bases between.

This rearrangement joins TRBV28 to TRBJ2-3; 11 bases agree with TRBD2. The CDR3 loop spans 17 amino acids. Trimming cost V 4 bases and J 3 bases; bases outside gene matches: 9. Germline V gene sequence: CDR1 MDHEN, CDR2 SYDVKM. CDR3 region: CASSSLTSGNGTDTQYF. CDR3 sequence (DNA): TGTGCCAGCAGTTCCCTGACTAGCGGGAATGGTACAGATACGCAGTATTTT.

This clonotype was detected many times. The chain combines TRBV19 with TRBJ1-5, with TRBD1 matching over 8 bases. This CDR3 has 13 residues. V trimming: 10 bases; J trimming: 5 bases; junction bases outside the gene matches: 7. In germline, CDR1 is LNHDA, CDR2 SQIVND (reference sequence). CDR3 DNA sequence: TGTGCCACCGGACAGGGCGCCGATCAGCCCCAGCATTTT. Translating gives CATGQGADQPQHF.

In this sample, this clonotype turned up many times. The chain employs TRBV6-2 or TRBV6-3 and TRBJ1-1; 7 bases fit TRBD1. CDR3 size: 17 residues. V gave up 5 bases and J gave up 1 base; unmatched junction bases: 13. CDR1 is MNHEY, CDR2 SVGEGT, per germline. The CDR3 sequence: CASSEADGTAPNTEAFF. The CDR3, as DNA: TGTGCCAGCAGTGAAGCGGACGGGACAGCTCCGAACACTGAAGCTTTCTTT.

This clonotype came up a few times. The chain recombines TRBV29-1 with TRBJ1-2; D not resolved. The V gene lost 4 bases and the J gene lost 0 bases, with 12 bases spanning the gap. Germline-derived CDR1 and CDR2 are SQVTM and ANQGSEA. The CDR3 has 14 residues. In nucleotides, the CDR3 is TGCAGCGTTGTTGGCGAAGGAGCTAACTATGGCTACACCTTC. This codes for CSVVGEGANYGYTF.

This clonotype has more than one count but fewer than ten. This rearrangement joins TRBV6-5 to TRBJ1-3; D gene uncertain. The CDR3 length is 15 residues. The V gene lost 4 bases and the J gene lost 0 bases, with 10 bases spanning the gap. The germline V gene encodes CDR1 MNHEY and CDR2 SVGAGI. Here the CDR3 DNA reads TGTGCCAGCAGTTCAGGAGCTTTCTCTGGAAACACCATATATTTT. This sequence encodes CASSSGAFSGNTIYF.

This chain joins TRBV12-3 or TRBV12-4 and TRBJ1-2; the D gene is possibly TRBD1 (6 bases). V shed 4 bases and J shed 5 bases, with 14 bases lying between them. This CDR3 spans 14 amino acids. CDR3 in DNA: TGTGCCAGCAGTTCTCGACAGGTTCCGTATGGCTACACCTTC. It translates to CASSSRQVPYGYTF.